What follows is one TCR beta chain and its context. What it binds is not known. Since a much larger clone is just one base distant, this may be a read error. The data stem from a study of response to subunit inactivated influenza vaccine. Study findings and constraints: The authors suggested that every seasonal influenza vaccination recruits few new T cells.

CDR3 length: 14 residues. V was trimmed by 5 bases and J by 0 bases, leaving 8 bases between them. Germline V gene data show CDR1 as SGHKS and CDR2 as YYEKEE (reference sequence). One entry per CDR3 protein, called by TCRdb with MiXCR from the RT-PCR reads. In the table there are about 310,000 distinct CDR3 sequences, over 20% of which are singletons. The J gene is TRBJ1-4, the V gene TRBV5-5; D gene uncertain. Sequences were derived from PBMCs from blood, sampled roughly 20 months after vaccination. The sequence was collected from a man in his fifties or sixties who received an inactivated influenza vaccine. This CDR3 is CASSFETTNEKLFF. The CDR3 region has the DNA TGTGCCAGCAGTTTCGAGACAACTAATGAAAAACTGTTTTTT.